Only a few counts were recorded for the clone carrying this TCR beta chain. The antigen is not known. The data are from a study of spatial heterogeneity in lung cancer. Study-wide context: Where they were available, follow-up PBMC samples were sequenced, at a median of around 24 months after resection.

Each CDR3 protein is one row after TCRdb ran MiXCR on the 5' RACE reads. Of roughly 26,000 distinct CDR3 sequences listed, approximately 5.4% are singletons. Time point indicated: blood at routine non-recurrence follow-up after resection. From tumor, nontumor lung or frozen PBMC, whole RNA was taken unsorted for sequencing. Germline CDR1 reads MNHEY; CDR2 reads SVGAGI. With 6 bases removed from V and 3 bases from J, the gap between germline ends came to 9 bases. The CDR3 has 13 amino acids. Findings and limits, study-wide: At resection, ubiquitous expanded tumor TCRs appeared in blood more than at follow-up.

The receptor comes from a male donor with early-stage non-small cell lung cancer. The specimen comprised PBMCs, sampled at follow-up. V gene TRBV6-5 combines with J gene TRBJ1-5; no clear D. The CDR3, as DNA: TGTGCCAGCAGGCGAGGTTTCAATCAGCCCCAGCATTTT. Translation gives CASRRGFNQPQHF.